These 3 T cell receptor beta chains were sequenced from one sample in a study of cytotoxic CD8 clonotypes in ibrutinib-treated CLL. Using immunoSEQ multiplex PCR, the repertoire was profiled, and TCRdb retains in-frame clones only, with some absent. Of approximately 160,000 clones detected, 70% to 90% appear once; the ten largest clones hold 3%. The sequences come from PBMCs, collected at disease progression, from a patient treated with ibrutinib. These receptors came from a human donor with chronic lymphocytic leukemia.

The chain carries TRBV19 and TRBJ1-3; D uncertain. Germline V CDR1 and CDR2: LNHDA, SQIVND (reference sequence). Trimming pared 5 bases from V and 0 bases from J, leaving 11 bases between. The CDR3 is 15 residues long. The CDR3 loop is CASSPWQDSGNTIYF. CDR3 nucleotide sequence: TGTGCCAGTAGTCCCTGGCAAGACTCTGGAAACACCATATATTTT. Full variable domain (rest looked up from reference TRBV19 and TRBJ1-3): DGGITQSPKYLFRKEGQNVTLSCEQNLNHDAMYWYRQDPGQGLRLIYYSQIVNDFQKGDIAEGYSVSREKKESFPLTVTSAQKNPTAFYLCASSPWQDSGNTIYFGEGSWLTVV.

This sequence joins TRBV19 and TRBJ2-5; D may be TRBD1 or TRBD2 (6 bases each). Germline CDR1 is LNHDA and CDR2 is SQIVND (reference sequence). CDR3 length: 12 residues. Trimming pared 7 bases from V and 5 bases from J, leaving 11 bases between. This chain's CDR3 is CASKGGGETQYF. CDR3 nucleotide sequence: TGTGCCAGTAAGGGGGGTGGGGAGACCCAGTACTTC.

This clone was recorded once. The chain's CDR3 is CASSPDRGINTGELFF. The DNA of the CDR3 is TGTGCCAGCAGTCCGGACAGGGGGATAAACACCGGGGAGCTGTTTTTT. This chain connects TRBV6-6 to TRBJ2-2, with 10 bases that match TRBD1. The CDR3 covers 16 residues. J gave up 2 bases and V 5 bases, and 5 bases lay outside the gene matches. Germline V lookup: CDR1 MNHNY, CDR2 SVGAGI (reference sequence).